These T cell receptor beta chains were read from a single sample in a study of T cell repertoires in cytomegalovirus infection. TCRdb reanalysed the reads using MiXCR and keeps one entry per CDR3 protein. The sample includes more than 300,000 distinct CDR3 sequences, about 35% of them seen just once. No cognate antigen is known for these TCRs. The specimen was cultured PBMCs, collected from culture after CMV antigen stimulation. Every receptor here comes from a human donor in good health (CMV status not recorded). Some clones in this sample may be carry-over from other donors' samples. Both conserved end residues are part of each CDR3. The D gene is left open where the match is weak. Size is omitted from some rows. Given values are once, few, many or a class for expanded clones.

size	D	V	J	DNA	CDR3
.	.	TRBV5-1	TRBJ2-2	TGCGCCAGCAGCTTGATTGGGGGCGAGGCCGGGGAGCTGTTTTTT	CASSLIGGEAGELFF
.	.	TRBV5-5	TRBJ2-3	TGTGCCAGCTGGCGCCCGACGTCTTCCAACACAGATACGCAGTATTTT	CASWRPTSSNTDTQYF
.	.	TRBV7-3	TRBJ2-1	TGTGCCAGCAGCTTAACAGGAAACTCCTACAATGAGCAGTTCTTC	CASSLTGNSYNEQFF
many	TRBD2	TRBV7-2	TRBJ2-1	TGTGCCAGCAGCTTACGGGGGGGGGATGAGCAGTTCTTC	CASSLRGGDEQFF
.	TRBD2	TRBV7-8	TRBJ2-7	TGTGCCAGCACCTTGGAAGCGGGAGGAGGTTACGAGCAGTACTTC	CASTLEAGGGYEQYF
few	.	TRBV7-2	TRBJ2-3	TGTGCCAGCAGCTTAGCAGGGAGGAGAGATACGCAGTATTTT	CASSLAGRRDTQYF
few	TRBD2	TRBV6-6	TRBJ2-1	TGTGCCAGCAGTGGTCTAGCGGGAGGGTTGACCTACAATGAGCAGTTCTTC	CASSGLAGGLTYNEQFF
.	.	TRBV25-1	TRBJ2-7	TGTGCCAGCAGTGAATCAGGGGCATCAGACTACGAGCAGTACTTC	CASSESGASDYEQYF
few	.	TRBV14	TRBJ2-5	TGTGCCAGCAGCCAAGATGAGGGCTTTTGGCAGGGTGAGGAGACCCAGTACTTC	CASSQDEGFWQGEETQYF
.	.	TRBV6-1	TRBJ2-1	TGTGCCACCAGAGAGTTGTGGGAGCAGTTCTTC	CATRELWEQFF
.	.	TRBV27	TRBJ1-3	TGTGCCAGCAGTTTAAATTACAGGGTCTCTGGAAACACCATATATTTT	CASSLNYRVSGNTIYF
.	.	TRBV29-1	TRBJ2-3	TGCAGTCTGAGGGAGGGCACAGATACGCAGTATTTT	CSLREGTDTQYF
.	TRBD2	TRBV27	TRBJ2-5	TGTGCCAGCAGGGGATGGGAGACTAGCGGTCCAGAGACCCAGTACTTC	CASRGWETSGPETQYF
.	.	TRBV7-9	TRBJ1-2	TGTGCCAGTGAGACAGCTACCTATGGCTACACCTTC	CASETATYGYTF
once	.	TRBV3-1	TRBJ2-1	TGTGCCAGCAGCCAAACGGTTTGGGCAGCGGACAATGAGCAGTTCTTC	CASSQTVWAADNEQFF
few	TRBD2	TRBV5-1	TRBJ2-1	TGCGCCAGCAGCCCGGGGACTAGCGCTAGCTCCTACAATGAGCAGTTCTTC	CASSPGTSASSYNEQFF
.	.	TRBV7-4	TRBJ1-2	TGTGCCAGCAGCTCGGACACCCACTATGGCTACACCTTC	CASSSDTHYGYTF
.	TRBD2	TRBV4-1	TRBJ2-7	TGCGCCAGCAGCCAAGCCCCGCTGGGCGGCCGGGGGGACGAGCAGTACTTC	CASSQAPLGGRGDEQYF
few	.	TRBV29-1	TRBJ1-1	TGCAGCGTTGGGCCCGCCGGCGACAGACAAAGGAACACTGAAGCTTTCTTT	CSVGPAGDRQRNTEAFF
.	TRBD1	TRBV15	TRBJ2-2	TGTGCCACTAAATCTGAAACAGGGGGCAGCGGGGAGCTGTTTTTT	CATKSETGGSGELFF
.	.	TRBV6-5	TRBJ2-7	TGTGCCAGCAGTTTCCAAAACGAGCAGTACTTC	CASSFQNEQYF
.	TRBD2	TRBV27	TRBJ2-5	TGTGCCAGCAGTTTCCTTGGTAGCGGGGTTCAAGAGACCCAGTACTTC	CASSFLGSGVQETQYF
once	.	TRBV5-4	TRBJ1-2	TGTGCCAGCAGCACAGGCTACGGGGGCTACACCTTC	CASSTGYGGYTF
few	.	TRBV12-3/TRBV12-4	TRBJ2-3	TGTGCCAGCAGACTTAGCCCCCAGGCCAGCACAGATACGCAGTATTTT	CASRLSPQASTDTQYF
few	TRBD1	TRBV4-3	TRBJ1-1	TGCGCCAGCAGCGGACGGGACAGTTTAAACACTGAAGCTTTCTTT	CASSGRDSLNTEAFF
.	.	TRBV27	TRBJ1-1	TGTGCCAGCAGTCCCCCGGGGTTGGCCACTGAAGCTTTCTTT	CASSPPGLATEAFF
.	.	TRBV7-2	TRBJ2-1	TGTGCCAGCAGCGCTACGAGGACGGGGGAGCAGTTCTTC	CASSATRTGEQFF
few	.	TRBV10-3	TRBJ1-6	TGTGCCATCAGTGACGGTGTCGATTCACCCCTCCACTTT	CAISDGVDSPLHF
few	.	TRBV7-9	TRBJ1-2	TGTGCCAGCAGAAGGGGGATCGGTCGAGGCTACACCTTC	CASRRGIGRGYTF
few	TRBD1	TRBV6-6	TRBJ1-1	TGTGCCAGCAGTTACGTCCCGACAGGGCGAAACACTGAAGCTTTCTTT	CASSYVPTGRNTEAFF
.	.	TRBV19	TRBJ2-2	TGTGCCAGTAGTTCTCGAGGGTCCGCCGGGGAGCTGTTTTTT	CASSSRGSAGELFF
many	.	TRBV27	TRBJ2-3	TGTGCCAGCAGTTTATTTCGGGGAACAGATACGCAGTATTTT	CASSLFRGTDTQYF
few	.	TRBV20-1	TRBJ2-5	TGCAGTGCTAGAGCGGGCGGGGTCGAGACCCAGTACTTC	CSARAGGVETQYF